The subject of this entry is one T cell receptor (beta chain). TCRdb keeps only in-frame clones here, not all; method: immunoSEQ multiplex PCR. The sample contains 400,000 or so clones, about 91% of which appear only once. The data are from a study of blood T cell repertoires in COVID-19. Study overall: There were acute and convalescent COVID-19 samples, and they came from the United States, Italy and Spain.

The junction had 11 bases not matched to a gene; V was cut back by 4 bases and J by 5 bases. From germline, CDR1 is SGHTA and CDR2 FQGNSA. This CDR3 contains 17 residues. The sequenced sample was peripheral blood. The J gene is TRBJ1-6, the V gene TRBV7-2; 7 positions agree with TRBD1. The clonotype originates from a woman in her forties with COVID-19, enrolled during active disease. The CDR3 nucleotides read TGTGCCAGCAGCTACAGCACAGGGGTAGGGAATAATTCACCCCTCCACTTT. Translation gives CASSYSTGVGNNSPLHF.